This T cell receptor beta chain was recorded in a study of blood T cells in healthy people across ages (dated by TCRdb to between 2014 and 2017). Broadly, across the study: In model experiments, roughly one uniquely barcoded TCR beta cDNA molecule per two T cells was captured by template switching. The study analyzed two additional independent replicas of 1 million unique cDNA reads from the same blood draw for two donors, one aged 18 to 29 and one aged 80 or older. The donors were split into four age groups: young (average approximately 16 years), middle-aged (over 35), aged (more than 55) and long-lived (approximately 89). To avoid experimental bias, donors of different ages were spread randomly across the sequencing lanes. The study measured age-related changes in TCR beta repertoire diversity using deep sequencing normalized with unique cDNA molecular identifiers. What the research found in general, with its limitations: Since profiling was done on bulk unsorted PBMCs, naive and antigen-experienced compartments could not be conclusively compared. Because the CMV infection status of the donors was unknown, age-related changes in expanded clonotypes may potentially have been confounded. There was a strong correlation between observed TCR beta diversity and the percentage of naive T cells measured by flow cytometry. Estimates of total diversity based on one million sequenced T cells were regarded as lower bounds and as underestimates. As age increased, observed TCR beta diversity per million T cells dropped in a roughly linear way, and a significant reduction was already evident by age 40. The long-lived group showed more naive CD4+ T cells, fewer expanded clones and increased TCR diversity than the aged group, suggesting age selection.

Worth noting for this clonotype: Its antigen is still unknown. No clone much larger than this one lies a single base away; base qualities are absent.

Preparation of the library involved 5' RACE. This sample was sequenced with an Illumina HiSeq 2500. A second 7 to 11 cycle PCR used a sample-barcoded 5' primer and a J-beta primer mix. A unique molecular identifier was introduced onto each TCR beta cDNA molecule by a template-switch 5' adaptor carrying 12 random nucleotides. Each sample yielded at least 3 million CDR3-containing paired-end reads. The Mint cDNA synthesis kit, primed by a TRBC-specific oligonucleotide, was used to synthesize first-strand cDNA from all RNA. Following uracil-DNA glycosylase treatment, all cDNA underwent a first 18-cycle PCR with the universal primers M1SS and BC2_uni_R. The authors' analysis ran thus. For normalization, 1 million high-quality reads were randomly selected from each sample, with every read carrying a distinct molecular identifier. Instead of being binned into consensus sequences, reads that shared molecular identifiers were thrown out. MiTCR, run with a Q25 quality threshold and the strictest error-elimination algorithm, handled CDR3 identification, clonotype clustering and error correction. A nonparametric unseen species model with Euler transformation was used to estimate a lower bound on total TCR beta diversity. The raw public reads went through TCRdb reprocessing: fastp at Q25, MiXCR clone calling, in-frame beta chains kept. CDR3 protein sequences are deduplicated, and each keeps its most common genes and DNA. Clone size and V and J calls follow TCRdb, not the original study. The sample table lists hundreds of thousands of distinct CDR3 sequences, 35% to 50% of them with a count of one. Around 30% of the sample is taken by the ten largest.

From its cysteine to its phenylalanine, the CDR3 spans 14 amino acids. Only the CDR3 DNA stays, 42 bases, in frame from base 1. Here V drops 3 bases and J drops 7 bases, and the junction holds 6 bases not matched to any gene. Donors were around 37 systemically healthy Caucasian individuals from Russia aged roughly 6 to 90 years. Around 9.9 milliliters of peripheral blood were collected from each donor into EDTA-treated Vacutainer tubes. Ficoll-Paque density-gradient centrifugation was used to isolate PBMCs, with at least 6.5 million per sample. Total RNA, at least 6 micrograms per sample, was extracted from PBMCs with Trizol reagent. The percentages of naive CD45RAhigh/CD27high T cells were determined by flow cytometry on a PBMC aliquot from every donor.

The receptor comes from an elderly man in good health. This receptor chain uses TRBV12-3 or TRBV12-4 and TRBJ2-3, and 8 junction bases match TRBD2. Sequencing used blood. The bases are TGTGCCAGCAGTTTCCGGGAGGGCAAGAATACGCAGTATTTT. Translation gives CASSFREGKNTQYF.